This section outlines one T cell receptor beta chain sequence together with its context. The CDR3 loop spans 13 amino acids. CDR1 MNHNS and CDR2 SASEGT come from the germline V gene. This sample was included in a study of T cells expressing NK-cell markers. TCRdb re-called the 5' RACE reads and catalogs CDR3 proteins one per entry, DNA excluded. This repertoire comprises about half a million distinct CDR3 sequences; its ten largest clones make up almost 1.5%. The TCR sequence derives from a woman in her forties or fifties in good health. The chain uses TRBV6-1 and TRBJ1-1; TCRdb's D call of TRBD1 is untestable without DNA. The sequenced sample consisted of blood T cells: a sorted CD56 or NKG2C T cell subset, CD4+ or CD8+ T cells, or bulk PBMC T cells (not recorded which). CDR3 region: CATPGGAYAEAFF.